This T cell receptor beta chain was recorded in a study of blood T cell repertoires in COVID-19. The overall study: There were acute and convalescent COVID-19 samples, and they came from the United States, Italy and Spain.

Germline V gives CDR1 MDHEN, CDR2 SYDVKM. The CDR3 length is 14 residues. The V segment lost 6 bases and the J segment 6 bases; nucleotides outside the gene matches: 11. In the original processing: Nucleated cell number was recorded as an estimate derived from reference gene primer amplification. Some clones are missing from TCRdb's copy, which holds only in-frame ones; the method was immunoSEQ multiplex PCR. V, J and clone size reflect that table, while D and trimming were determined from the DNA. The data hold hundreds of thousands of clones, with 85% to 90% observed a single time. This clone was seen just once. Grouping used clinical history reported by participants in a survey and questionnaire.

This TCR was recovered from a young man who had recovered from COVID-19. The sample taken for sequencing was PBMCs or T cells enriched from blood (not recorded which). V gene TRBV28 combines with J gene TRBJ2-7; 7 nucleotides align to TRBD1. The CDR3 sequence is CASSSTGAGFEQYF. The CDR3, as DNA: TGTGCCAGCAGCTCCACAGGGGCGGGTTTCGAGCAGTACTTC.